This TCR beta chain was sequenced in a study of blood T cell repertoires in COVID-19. Study-level background: COVID-19 samples collected from the United States, Italy and Spain covered acute and convalescent phases. In each case, the material was cDNA or gDNA derived from T cells, B-cell-depleted T cells, or PBMCs.

Original analysis: Researchers report that nucleated cell counts were estimated from reference gene primer amplification. The assay was immunoSEQ multiplex PCR, and TCRdb's table has in-frame clones only and misses some. That table supplies the V and J calls and clone size; D and trimming were determined from the DNA. Of around 150,000 clones in the sample, about 80% were seen once. Germline V gene sequence: CDR1 MNHEY, CDR2 SMNVEV (reference sequence). Trimming pared 6 bases from V and 3 bases from J, leaving 12 bases between. CDR3 length: 14 amino acids. The sequence came from an elderly woman with acute or convalescent COVID-19. The chain uses TRBV27 and TRBJ1-5, with no clear D. Sequencing input: peripheral blood. The CDR3, as DNA: TGTGCCAGCAGCTTAGGACTGATCAATCAGCCCCAGCATTTT. Its translation: CASSLGLINQPQHF.